The 9 T cell receptor beta chains below come from one sample, sequenced in a study of T cells in localized non-small cell lung cancer. Clones were read by immunoSEQ multiplex PCR, and TCRdb kept only the in-frame ones, dropping some. Of around 64,000 clones detected, 70% to 90% appear once; the ten largest clones hold 20% to 25%. Source: peripheral blood, taken before any cancer treatment. Receptors originate from a man aged 40 to 75 with stage I squamous cell lung carcinoma.

This clone has more than one count but fewer than ten. The chain carries TRBV6-6 and TRBJ1-5; weak D call: TRBD1 (6 bases). Trimming left V 7 bases short and J 5 bases short, with 15 bases between. The germline gives CDR1 MNHNY, CDR2 SVGAGI (reference sequence). This CDR3 spans 14 amino acids. This chain's CDR3 is CASTGLGADQPQHF. CDR3 sequence (DNA): TGTGCCAGCACCGGGCTGGGGGCAGATCAGCCCCAGCATTTT.

The chain carries TRBV6-5 and TRBJ2-7; TRBD1 is a possible D gene (6 bases). Germline V lookup: CDR1 MNHEY, CDR2 SVGAGI. V dropped 7 bases and J dropped 3 bases, with 19 bases sitting between them. The CDR3 is made up of 15 amino acids. The CDR3 protein is CASIPGPGDGYEQYF. In DNA, the CDR3 is TGTGCCAGCATCCCCGGGCCAGGGGATGGCTACGAGCAGTACTTC.

The rearrangement uses TRBV4-3 and TRBJ1-3; the D is unclear. This CDR3 spans 18 amino acids. With 5 bases removed from V and 0 bases from J, the gap between germline ends came to 20 bases. The V gene's germline CDR1 is LGHNA and CDR2 YSLEER. In DNA form, the CDR3 reads TGCGCCAGCAGCACTTCCCTAGCAGCCGCAAACTCTGGAAACACCATATATTTT. Protein: CASSTSLAAANSGNTIYF.

The chain recombines TRBV28 with TRBJ1-5; tentatively, D is TRBD1 (5 bases). The V gene's germline CDR1 is MDHEN and CDR2 SYDVKM. The V and J ends lost 2 bases and 7 bases respectively, with 15 bases between them. This CDR3 comprises 15 residues. CDR3 in DNA: TGTGCCAGCAGTTTAGGGTCGGGGGGAGGCCAGCCCCAGCATTTT. Translation: CASSLGSGGGQPQHF.

The chain links TRBV6-5 to TRBJ1-1, with 8 nucleotides matching TRBD1. Trimming at V came to 0 bases and at J to 4 bases, leaving 4 bases not matched to a gene. This CDR3 spans 15 amino acids. Looked up from germline, CDR1 is MNHEY and CDR2 is SVGAGI. Here the CDR3 reads CASSYSGQGGTEAFF. The DNA for the CDR3 is TGTGCCAGCAGTTACTCTGGACAGGGAGGCACTGAAGCTTTCTTT.

This chain uses TRBV5-8 with TRBJ2-2; 13 bases line up with TRBD2. Germline V gives CDR1 SGHTS, CDR2 YDEGEE. The CDR3 has 18 amino acids. V shed 4 bases, J shed 1 base, and the junction held 7 bases outside the gene matches. CDR3 sequence reads: CASSPRTSGSRNTGELFF. The CDR3 DNA follows: TGTGCCAGCAGCCCCCGGACTAGCGGGAGCCGGAACACCGGGGAGCTGTTTTTT.

The chain is built from TRBV6-1 and TRBJ2-2; 9 bases match TRBD1. The CDR3 contains 15 residues. J was trimmed by 5 bases and V by 3 bases; bases with no gene match: 4. Germline loops: CDR1 MNHNS, CDR2 SASEGT. CDR3 sequence reads: CASSETGGWTGELFF. The DNA for the CDR3 is TGTGCCAGCAGTGAGACAGGGGGTTGGACCGGGGAGCTGTTTTTT.

The rearrangement joins TRBV7-3 to TRBJ2-1, with TRBD2 identical over 9 bases. CDR3 size: 15 residues. V lost 4 bases and J lost 7; bases outside the gene matches: 8. Per germline, CDR1 SGHTA and CDR2 FQGTGA. The CDR3 spells CASSSRPGLANEQFF. CDR3 DNA: TGTGCCAGCAGCTCCCGCCCGGGACTAGCTAATGAGCAGTTCTTC. Variable domain in full (rest from reference TRBV7-3 and TRBJ2-1): GAGVSQTPSNKVTEKGKYVELRCDPISGHTALYWYRQSLGQGPEFLIYFQGTGAADDSGLPNDRFFAVRPEGSVSTLKIQRTERGDSAVYLCASSSRPGLANEQFFGPGTRLTVL.

The chain employs TRBV18 and TRBJ2-6; D remains ambiguous. V was pared by 4 bases and J by 0 bases, with 7 bases between. This CDR3 region has 15 residues. Germline V gives CDR1 KGHSH, CDR2 LQKENI. This chain's CDR3 is CASSLQHSGANVLTF. DNA of the CDR3: TGTGCCAGCTCACTACAGCACTCTGGGGCCAACGTCCTGACTTTC.